In its sample, the clone carrying this T cell receptor beta chain was seen a few times. Its antigen is not known. Each cDNA held unique molecular identifiers, and template switching gave it a universal primer site. TCRdb reprocessed the 5' RACE reads with MiXCR, giving one entry per CDR3 protein. Here the sample spans about 700,000 distinct CDR3 sequences, 8.6% being singletons. This specimen belongs to a study of identical twins. General observations from the study: High-abundance cord blood beta clonotypes had fewer insertions; memory repertoires showed none. Excess low generation probability was seen in twin-shared out-of-frame alpha sequences.

CDR1 is KGHDR and CDR2 is SFDVKD in the germline V gene. J gave up 5 bases and V 3 bases, and 6 bases lay outside the gene matches. The CDR3 is 16 residues long. The same sample was also used in a study of yellow fever vaccine responses in identical twins. From that study: Reportedly, the T cell response mounted by twins to vaccine seemed partly convergent, partly personalized.

This TCR was sampled from a woman aged 18 to 35 in good health. The chain combines TRBV24-1 with TRBJ2-1; TRBD2 matches at 10 bases. Input material: PBMCs. In DNA form, the CDR3 reads TGTGCCACCAGTGATCCTAGCGGGGGACTTGACAATGAGCAGTTCTTC. As protein: CATSDPSGGLDNEQFF.